A single sample is the source of the 22 T cell receptor beta chains below, sequenced in a study of radiotherapy plus CTLA-4 blockade in lung cancer. Repertoires were generated with immunoSEQ multiplex PCR, while TCRdb's copy carries only in-frame clones and drops some. The table shows about 49,000 clones, with more than 70% occurring only once. Source: peripheral blood, taken from a patient treated with radiotherapy plus ipilimumab. These receptors were obtained from a human donor with non-small cell lung cancer who had stable disease on radiotherapy plus ipilimumab.

This clone was observed once. J is TRBJ2-1 and V is TRBV6-1, with 11 bases aligning to TRBD2. Germline V gene sequence: CDR1 MNHNS, CDR2 SASEGT. The V segment lost 8 bases and the J segment 4 bases; nucleotides outside the gene matches: 7. The CDR3 sequence is 15 residues long. The CDR3 nucleotides are TGTGCCAGCGAATCTAGCGGGGGGTCATACAATGAGCAGTTCTTC. It is translated as CASESSGGSYNEQFF.

This clone has only a few counts. An end of the junction does not agree with germline; a read error may underlie this. The gene calls are TRBV19 and TRBJ1-1; possible D gene TRBD1, 6 bases. Germline V lookup: CDR1 LNHDA, CDR2 SQIVND (reference sequence). The CDR3 spans 15 residues. In nucleotides, the CDR3 is TGTGCCAGTAGTCTAGAGGACAGACCGAACACTGAAGCTTTCTTT. It encodes CASSLEDRPNTEAFF.

The chain uses TRBV5-1 and TRBJ1-4; D is unclear. The CDR3 covers 14 residues. The V end was cut by 0 bases, the J end by 4 bases, with 7 bases between. Germline CDR1 reads SGHRS; CDR2 reads YFSETQ. The CDR3 here is CASSLDLHNEKLFF. CDR3 nucleotides: TGCGCCAGCAGCTTGGATCTCCATAATGAAAAACTGTTTTTT.

The chain recombines TRBV30 with TRBJ1-2; D may be TRBD1 (6 bases). Germline CDR1 and CDR2: GTSNPN and SVGIG (reference sequence). V lost 3 bases and J lost 0, with 11 bases in between. This CDR3 has 14 amino acids. The CDR3 sequence: CAWRVGGSNYGYTF. As DNA, the CDR3 is TGTGCCTGGAGAGTGGGGGGCTCTAACTATGGCTACACCTTC.

This rearrangement joins TRBV11-3 to TRBJ1-4; 9 bases are a match to TRBD1. Unmatched junction bases numbered 16, after V lost 5 bases and J lost 6 bases. Looked up from germline, CDR1 is SGHNT and CDR2 is YENEEA. This CDR3 has 18 amino acids. Here the CDR3 reads CASSPLVLDRGRDEKLFF. The CDR3 bases are TGTGCCAGCAGCCCCCTAGTTTTGGACAGGGGAAGAGATGAAAAACTGTTTTTT.

This chain connects TRBV7-7 to TRBJ2-3; D unclear. From germline, CDR1 is SSHAT and CDR2 FNYEAQ (reference sequence). The length of the CDR3 is 13 residues. V was cut by 3 bases and J by 0 bases, with 4 bases left in between. CDR3 region: CASSLDSTDTQYF. The CDR3, as DNA: TGTGCCAGCAGCTTGGACAGCACAGATACGCAGTATTTT. The full variable domain, in which reference TRBV7-7 and TRBJ2-3 provide the parts outside the CDR3, is GAGVSQSPRYKVTKRGQDVTLRCDPISSHATLYWYQQALGQGPEFLTYFNYEAQPDKSGLPSDRFSAERPEGSISTLTIQRTEQRDSAMYRCASSLDSTDTQYFGPGTRLTVL.

This clone was counted between two and nine times. In DNA, the CDR3 is TGTGCCAGCAGCTTAGTGGCAGGAACCATATATTTT. Residues: CASSLVAGTIYF. The chain couples TRBV11-2 to TRBJ1-3; D is unclear. Per the germline V gene, CDR1 is SGHAT and CDR2 is FQNNGV. CDR3 length: 12 residues. Trimming cost V 1 base and J 10 bases, with 8 bases left between them.

The chain carries TRBV6-5 and TRBJ2-1; possibly TRBD1 for D (5 bases). V gave up 8 bases and J gave up 10 bases, with 15 bases separating them. CDR3 size: 12 residues. The V gene's germline CDR1 is MNHEY and CDR2 SVGAGI. The CDR3 DNA follows: TGTGCCAGCTGTAAGTCCTCAGGGGAGCAGTTCTTC. Amino acids: CASCKSSGEQFF.

The CDR3 region is CASNIQGRGSEKLFF. Written as DNA, the CDR3 is TGTGCCAGCAATATACAAGGCAGGGGGAGCGAAAAACTGTTTTTT. The genes are TRBV2 and TRBJ1-4; 7 bases map to TRBD1. This CDR3 has 15 residues. Trimming removed 7 bases from V and 8 bases from J; junction bases left unmatched: 13. CDR1 and CDR2 from the germline V gene are SNHLY and FYNNEI.

The rearrangement uses TRBV19 and TRBJ2-5, with D perhaps matching TRBD1 (6 bases). The CDR3 totals 14 residues. Trimming shortened V by 1 base and J by 5 bases, and 11 bases separated the two germline ends. Looked up from germline, CDR1 is LNHDA and CDR2 is SQIVND (reference sequence). The CDR3 DNA reads TGTGCCAGTAGTATAGGATTCCAGGGGGAGACCCAGTACTTC. Encoded protein: CASSIGFQGETQYF.

This chain joins TRBV7-2 and TRBJ1-5; D is undetermined. Trimming cost V 0 bases and J 0 bases, with 9 bases left between them. The CDR3 length is 16 residues. Germline loops: CDR1 SGHTA, CDR2 FQGNSA. The CDR3 DNA is TGTGCCAGCAGCTTAGCGGACCCCTATAGCAATCAGCCCCAGCATTTT. Its translation: CASSLADPYSNQPQHF. The variable domain in full, completed from reference TRBV7-2 and TRBJ1-5, reads GAGVSQSPSNKVTEKGKDVELRCDPISGHTALYWYRQSLGQGLEFLIYFQGNSAPDKSGLPSDRFSAERTGGSVSTLTIQRTQQEDSAVYLCASSLADPYSNQPQHFGDGTRLSIL.

The CDR3 sequence: CAIGRGGAMNEQFF. CDR3 nucleotides: TGTGCCATCGGCCGCGGGGGGGCAATGAATGAGCAGTTCTTC. This chain links TRBV2 with TRBJ2-1, with 9 positions matching TRBD2. Germline loops: CDR1 SNHLY, CDR2 FYNNEI. This CDR3 region has 14 residues. With V trimmed by 10 bases and J by 7 bases, 11 bases remained unmatched.

V usage is TRBV19 and J usage is TRBJ2-7; D possibly corresponds to TRBD1 (5 bases). V was clipped by 0 bases and J by 12 bases, with 15 bases between them. Germline V gene data show CDR1 as LNHDA and CDR2 as SQIVND (reference sequence). The CDR3 is 13 amino acids. The CDR3 DNA reads TGTGCCAGTAGTATAGATGGCCGGACAACGGGGTACTTC. Translated, it gives CASSIDGRTTGYF.

The rearrangement joins TRBV6-5 to TRBJ1-1; perhaps TRBD1 as D (6 bases). Trimming removed 6 bases at V and 3 bases at J, with 11 bases between. The CDR3 runs to 13 residues. Germline CDR1 reads MNHEY; CDR2 reads SVGAGI. CDR3 DNA: TGTGCCAGCAGCCCAAACAGGGACACTGAAGCTTTCTTT. It yields the protein CASSPNRDTEAFF.

V gene TRBV18 combines with J gene TRBJ1-6, with no clear D. The CDR3 consists of 14 residues. Trimming cost V 2 bases and J 7 bases, with 9 bases left between them. Germline V gives CDR1 KGHSH, CDR2 LQKENI. The CDR3 reads CASSPLAENSPLHF. Written as DNA, the CDR3 is TGTGCCAGCTCACCATTGGCTGAGAATTCACCCCTCCACTTT.

The chain couples TRBV6-1 to TRBJ2-3, with D tentatively TRBD1 (5 bases). There are 13 residues in the CDR3. Germline-derived CDR1 and CDR2 are MNHNS and SASEGT. Trimming took off 4 bases at V and 7 bases at J, with 12 bases between the two ends. CDR3 DNA: TGTGCCAGCAGTGCCCAGGGCTCTCATACGCAGTATTTT. Its translation is CASSAQGSHTQYF.

The rearrangement links TRBV27 to TRBJ2-1; D possibly corresponds to TRBD2 (6 bases). In germline, CDR1 is MNHEY, CDR2 SMNVEV (reference sequence). This CDR3 contains 14 residues. V lost 10 bases, J lost 7 bases, and 20 bases lay in between. CDR3 sequence: CATHSGGFVNEQFF. The DNA for the CDR3 is TGTGCCACCCATAGCGGAGGTTTCGTTAATGAGCAGTTCTTC.

As to this clone: The germline gene is not matched at one end of the junction; a read error may be the cause. The J gene is TRBJ1-4, the V gene TRBV10-3; a possible D gene is TRBD1 (5 bases). The V gene's germline CDR1 is ENHRY and CDR2 SYGVKD. The CDR3 is 18 amino acids. The CDR3 DNA is TGTGCCATCAGTGAGTCGAATACTGGGACCACCACTAGTGAAAAACTGTTTTTT. Protein: CAISESNTGTTTSEKLFF.

The V and J genes are TRBV29-1 and TRBJ2-5, with 12 bases matching TRBD1. V shed 4 bases, J shed 5 bases, and the junction held 5 bases outside the gene matches. CDR1 is SQVTM and CDR2 is ANQGSEA in the germline V gene. The CDR3 length is 14 residues. The CDR3 DNA follows: TGCAGCGTTGCGGGGACAGGGGGCAGGGAGACCCAGTACTTC. Translated, it gives CSVAGTGGRETQYF.

V and J are TRBV15 and TRBJ2-3, with 7 bases fitting TRBD2. CDR3 length: 15 residues. Looked up from germline, CDR1 is LNHNV and CDR2 is YYDKDF (reference sequence). V lost 8 bases to trimming and J lost 0 bases; unmatched junction nucleotides: 8. CDR3 region: CATQGAGISTDTQYF. The CDR3, as DNA: TGTGCCACCCAAGGAGCGGGGATTAGCACAGATACGCAGTATTTT. Full variable domain (outside the CDR3, taken from reference TRBV15 and TRBJ2-3): DAMVIQNPRYQVTQFGKPVTLSCSQTLNHNVMYWYQQKSSQAPKLLFHYYDKDFNNEADTPDNFQSRRPNTSFCFLDIRSPGLGDTAMYLCATQGAGISTDTQYFGPGTRLTVL.

The genes are TRBV5-4 and TRBJ1-3; tentatively, D is TRBD1 (6 bases). V gave up 4 bases and J gave up 1 base, with 12 bases separating them. From germline, CDR1 is SGHNT and CDR2 YYREEE (reference sequence). This CDR3 region has 15 residues. The CDR3 sequence is CASSLGGLSGNTIYF. In DNA, the CDR3 is TGTGCCAGCAGCCTGGGGGGCCTTTCTGGAAACACCATATATTTT.

The chain uses TRBV7-3 and TRBJ2-7; 8 bases agree with TRBD1. With V trimmed by 2 bases and J by 4 bases, 7 bases remained unmatched. Germline CDR1 reads SGHTA; CDR2 reads FQGTGA. The CDR3 is made up of 15 amino acids. The CDR3 loop reads CASSLGAGGVYEQYV. CDR3 sequence (DNA): TGTGCCAGCAGCTTAGGGGCAGGGGGCGTATACGAGCAGTACGTC.